A single sample is the source of the 2 T cell receptor beta chains below, sequenced in a study of T cell repertoires in cytomegalovirus infection. One entry per CDR3 protein results from TCRdb running MiXCR on the reads. This table has 560,000 or so distinct CDR3 sequences, approximately 16% appearing once. Sequencing was performed on CD8+ T cells from PBMCs. These TCRs come from a human donor in good health (CMV status not recorded). Some clones in this sample may be carry-over from other donors' samples.

This clonotype appeared a few times. The rearrangement uses TRBV28 and TRBJ2-7; 9 positions match TRBD2. V shed 10 bases, J shed 0 bases, and the junction held 19 bases outside the gene matches. Germline CDR1 reads MDHEN; CDR2 reads SYDVKM. The CDR3 loop spans 18 amino acids. The CDR3 region is CATESPPETSGLSYEQYF. CDR3 coding DNA: TGTGCCACCGAATCCCCTCCCGAGACTAGCGGCCTCTCCTACGAGCAGTACTTC.

This clonotype has a count of ten or more. V usage is TRBV7-9 and J usage is TRBJ2-5, with 8 positions matching TRBD1. Germline CDR1 reads SEHNR; CDR2 reads FQNEAQ (reference sequence). V was pared by 5 bases and J by 3 bases, with 5 bases of the junction left unmatched. CDR3 length: 14 residues. CDR3: CASSPRTGKETQYF. The CDR3 DNA sequence: TGTGCCAGCAGCCCGAGGACAGGGAAAGAGACCCAGTACTTC.